The source of this T cell receptor (beta chain) is a study of T cells in Graves' hyperthyroidism and ophthalmopathy. The wider study: Pretreatment peripheral blood was obtained at initial diagnosis.

A NOSPECS grade of at least 4, a Clinical Activity Score of at least 3 and duration under 3 months were recorded in ophthalmopathy patients. Study-wide findings and caveats: Most thyroid clonotypes expanded above 0.001 appeared in blood too. The authors' 13 V-J model separated ophthalmopathy from stable hyperthyroidism.

Per the germline V gene, CDR1 is SGHVS and CDR2 is FNYEAQ. This CDR3 region has 15 residues. V gave up 4 bases and J gave up 4 bases; unmatched junction bases: 10. Using RNA transcripts as the source, TCR beta CDR3 regions were amplified. First-round RT-PCR of the TCR CDR3 relied on the HTBI primer set. Via MiXCR, TCRdb re-called the multiplex PCR reads, giving one row per CDR3 protein. The sample has about 600,000 distinct CDR3 sequences, approximately 15% seen once; the top ten hold approximately 6.4%. This clonotype was counted at least ten times. The target antigen is unknown. The source is a woman aged 18-29 years with Graves' ophthalmopathy. V is TRBV7-6 and J is TRBJ2-7; 7 bases line up with TRBD2. The material sequenced was blood. This chain's CDR3 is CASSSHPGGGYEQYF. CDR3 in DNA: TGTGCCAGCAGCTCTCACCCGGGAGGAGGGTACGAGCAGTACTTC.